This note documents a single T cell receptor (beta chain) sequence. The antigen remains undetermined. The data stem from a study of cytomegalovirus exposure and HLA in healthy donors. Study results and caveats: According to an earlier analysis, most TCR beta V segments yielded productive rearrangements about 90% or about 30% of the time.

60 Vbeta and 13 Jbeta primers were used in PCR. The table came from immunoSEQ multiplex PCR; TCRdb's copy has only in-frame clones and leaves some out. The data hold about 180,000 clones, with over 75% observed a single time. V lost 6 bases and J lost 8, with 11 bases in between. CDR1 and CDR2 from the germline V gene are MDHEN and SYDVKM. The CDR3 covers 12 residues. Sequencing was carried out using PBMCs. V and J are TRBV28 and TRBJ2-1, with TRBD2 as a possible D gene (7 bases). The source is a woman between 50 and 59 years old in good health and CMV-seronegative. The CDR3 DNA is TGTGCCAGCAGCGAAGGGGGGGATGAGCAGTTCTTC. Protein sequence: CASSEGGDEQFF.